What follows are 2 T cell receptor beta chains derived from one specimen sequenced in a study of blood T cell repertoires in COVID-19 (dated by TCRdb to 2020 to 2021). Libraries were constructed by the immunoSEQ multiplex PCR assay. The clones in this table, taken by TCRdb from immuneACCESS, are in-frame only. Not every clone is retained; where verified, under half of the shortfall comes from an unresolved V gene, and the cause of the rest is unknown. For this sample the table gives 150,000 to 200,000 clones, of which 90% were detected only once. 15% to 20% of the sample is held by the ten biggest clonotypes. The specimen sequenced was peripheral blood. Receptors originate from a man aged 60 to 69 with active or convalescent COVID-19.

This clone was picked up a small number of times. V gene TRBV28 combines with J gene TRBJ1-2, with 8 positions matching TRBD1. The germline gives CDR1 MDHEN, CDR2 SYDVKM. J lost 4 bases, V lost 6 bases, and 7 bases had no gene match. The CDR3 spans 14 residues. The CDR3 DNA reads TGTGCCAGCAGCCCAGGGGGCATTCTCTATGGCTACACCTTC. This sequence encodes CASSPGGILYGYTF.

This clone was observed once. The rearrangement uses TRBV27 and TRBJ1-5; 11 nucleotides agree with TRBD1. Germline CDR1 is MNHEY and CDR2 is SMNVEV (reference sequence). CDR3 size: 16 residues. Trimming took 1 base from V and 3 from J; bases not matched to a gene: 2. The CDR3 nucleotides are TGTGCCAGCAGTTTATGGACAGGGGGCCACAATCAGCCCCAGCATTTT. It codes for CASSLWTGGHNQPQHF.